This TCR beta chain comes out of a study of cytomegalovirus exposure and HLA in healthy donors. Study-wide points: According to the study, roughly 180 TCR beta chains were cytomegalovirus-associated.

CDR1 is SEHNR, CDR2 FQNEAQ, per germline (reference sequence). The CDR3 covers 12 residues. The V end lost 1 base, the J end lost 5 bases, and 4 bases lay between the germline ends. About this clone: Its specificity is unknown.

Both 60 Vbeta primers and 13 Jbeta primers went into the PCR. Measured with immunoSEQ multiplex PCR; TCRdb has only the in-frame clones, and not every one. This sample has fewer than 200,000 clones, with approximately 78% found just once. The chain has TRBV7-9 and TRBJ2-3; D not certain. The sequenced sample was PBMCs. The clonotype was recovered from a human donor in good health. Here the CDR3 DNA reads TGTGCCAGCAGCTTAGGCGAAGATACGCAGTATTTT. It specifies CASSLGEDTQYF.